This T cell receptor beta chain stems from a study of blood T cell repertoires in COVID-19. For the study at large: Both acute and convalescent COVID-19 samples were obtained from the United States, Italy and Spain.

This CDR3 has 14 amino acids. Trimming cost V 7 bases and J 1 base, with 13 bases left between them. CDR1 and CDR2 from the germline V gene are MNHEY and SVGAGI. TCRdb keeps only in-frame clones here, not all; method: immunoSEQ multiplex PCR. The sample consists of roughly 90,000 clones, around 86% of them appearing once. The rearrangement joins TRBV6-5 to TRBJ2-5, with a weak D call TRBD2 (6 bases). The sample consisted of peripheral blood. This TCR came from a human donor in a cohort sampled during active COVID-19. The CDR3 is CASILSGTQETQYF. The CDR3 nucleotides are TGTGCCAGCATTCTTAGCGGTACCCAAGAGACCCAGTACTTC.